The 26 T cell receptor beta chains reported below all come from one sample, sequenced in a study of T cells in Graves' hyperthyroidism and ophthalmopathy. Template material for amplifying TCR beta CDR3 regions consisted of RNA transcripts. A first-round RT-PCR of the TCR CDR3 used the HTBI primer set. In TCRdb, the multiplex PCR reads were re-called with MiXCR into one record per CDR3 protein. The sample consists of 300,000 to 450,000 distinct CDR3 sequences, roughly 14% of them appearing once. Sequencing was done on a sample of blood. These receptor sequences come from a woman aged 18-35 years with Graves' hyperthyroidism that later progressed to Graves' ophthalmopathy.

This clonotype was seen only a few times. The rearrangement uses TRBV3-1 and TRBJ2-2; D call uncertain. With 3 bases removed from V and 7 bases from J, the gap between germline ends came to 6 bases. Per the germline V gene, CDR1 is LGHDT and CDR2 is YNNKEL (reference sequence). The CDR3 is made up of 12 amino acids. The CDR3 loop reads CASSHRFGELFF. For the CDR3, the DNA is TGTGCCAGCAGCCACCGGTTCGGGGAGCTGTTTTTT.

This clonotype occurred many times. The V call is TRBV20-1, the J call TRBJ2-7, with D tentatively TRBD1 (5 bases). CDR1 is DFQATT and CDR2 is SNEGSKA in the germline V gene (reference sequence). This CDR3 is built from 11 residues. CDR3 protein: CSTLTGYEQYF. The CDR3 bases are TGCAGCACCCTCACAGGCTACGAGCAGTACTTC.

The chain links TRBV18 to TRBJ2-3, with 7 bases fitting TRBD1. The germline V gene encodes CDR1 KGHSH and CDR2 LQKENI. This CDR3 comprises 14 residues. The V and J ends lost 6 bases and 4 bases, in that order; junction bases with no gene match: 7. CDR3 DNA sequence: TGTGCCAGCTCCGGGACAGACTTTCCAGATACGCAGTATTTT. Amino acids: CASSGTDFPDTQYF.

This clonotype was detected many times. The chain has TRBV2 and TRBJ1-4; maybe TRBD1 (5 bases). Deletions cut 0 bases from V and 3 bases from J, with 20 bases between. This CDR3 contains 19 residues. CDR1 is SNHLY and CDR2 is FYNNEI in the germline V gene. CDR3 sequence (DNA): TGTGCCAGCAGTGAAGCGCTTCGGGTGGGGCGGTCAGCTAATGAAAAACTGTTTTTT. This sequence encodes CASSEALRVGRSANEKLFF.

A few counts support this clonotype. The V call is TRBV24-1, the J call TRBJ2-1, with unresolved D. This CDR3 has 11 amino acids. V gave up 1 base and J gave up 9 bases, with 3 bases separating them. The V gene's germline CDR1 is KGHDR and CDR2 SFDVKD. CDR3 loop: CATSDFIEQFF. DNA for the CDR3: TGTGCCACCAGTGATTTCATTGAGCAGTTCTTC.

The chain couples TRBV20-1 to TRBJ1-1; D not certain. V gave up 6 bases and J gave up 7 bases, with 9 bases separating them. The germline CDR1 and CDR2 sequences are DFQATT and SNEGSKA (reference sequence). The CDR3 is made up of 10 amino acids. CDR3 DNA sequence: TGCAGTGCCGGGCTGCATGAAGCTTTCTTT. Translating gives CSAGLHEAFF.

This clonotype was picked up many times. V gene TRBV18 combines with J gene TRBJ1-1; 7 bases align to TRBD1. This CDR3 is built from 15 residues. Germline CDR1 is KGHSH and CDR2 is LQKENI. V lost 3 bases, J lost 3 bases, and 7 bases stayed unmatched. CDR3 nucleotides: TGTGCCAGCTCACCCAGGGGGGGGCGAGACACTGAAGCTTTCTTT. It yields the protein CASSPRGGRDTEAFF.

In this sample, this clonotype turned up a few times. The CDR3 spells CASSYLPGGREETQYF. For the CDR3, the DNA is TGTGCCAGCAGTTACTTACCCGGTGGGCGAGAAGAGACCCAGTACTTC. The chain recombines TRBV6-6 with TRBJ2-5, with no clear D. CDR3 length equals 16 residues. The germline V gene encodes CDR1 MNHNY and CDR2 SVGAGI (reference sequence). Between the trimmed V and J ends, which lost 1 base and 3 bases, there was a span of 15 bases.

In its sample, this clonotype was seen many times. V and J are TRBV7-8 and TRBJ1-2; perhaps TRBD1 as D (6 bases). Germline lookup yields CDR1 SGHVS and CDR2 FQNEAQ. The CDR3 is 15 amino acids. V dropped 5 bases and J dropped 8 bases, with 21 bases sitting between them. CDR3 in amino acids: CASSPLTGMVRGYTF. CDR3 in DNA: TGTGCCAGCAGCCCGCTCACAGGGATGGTCCGCGGCTACACCTTC.

In its sample, this clonotype was seen many times. The V call is TRBV28, the J call TRBJ2-1; D call uncertain. V gave up 8 bases and J gave up 6 bases, with 11 bases separating them. Germline V CDR1 and CDR2: MDHEN, SYDVKM. The CDR3 sequence is 12 residues long. The CDR3 protein is CASPSSSNEQFF. For the CDR3, the DNA is TGTGCCAGCCCGTCCAGCTCCAATGAGCAGTTCTTC.

Ten or more counts support this clonotype. The chain joins TRBV2 to TRBJ1-5, with a possible D match to TRBD1 (5 bases). Per germline, CDR1 SNHLY and CDR2 FYNNEI. Trimming took 8 bases from V and 0 from J, leaving 17 bases between them. The CDR3 is made up of 16 amino acids. CDR3 bases: TGTGCCAGCGGGGGAGGGGACCCCAATAGCAATCAGCCCCAGCATTTT. This gives the protein CASGGGDPNSNQPQHF.

The chain uses TRBV12-3 or TRBV12-4 and TRBJ1-2; weak D call: TRBD1 (5 bases). The CDR3 consists of 15 residues. The ends were cut back, 2 bases at V and 5 bases at J, with 15 bases in the middle. This chain's CDR3 is CASSLRRPDIYGYTF. CDR3 in DNA: TGTGCCAGCAGTTTAAGGCGGCCGGACATTTATGGCTACACCTTC.

The chain has TRBV19 and TRBJ2-6, with D uncertain. Deletions cut 2 bases from V and 2 bases from J, with 7 bases between. Germline CDR1 LNHDA, CDR2 SQIVND (reference sequence). The CDR3 runs 15 residues. The DNA for the CDR3 is TGTGCCAGTAGTATAATGGGGACTGGGGCCAACGTCCTGACTTTC. Residues: CASSIMGTGANVLTF.

In its sample, this clonotype was seen many times. This chain joins TRBV5-1 and TRBJ2-3; 11 bases match TRBD2. CDR1 is SGHRS, CDR2 YFSETQ, per germline. This CDR3 contains 19 residues. J lost 4 bases, V lost 0 bases, and 13 bases had no gene match. The DNA of the CDR3 is TGCGCCAGCAGCTTGGCCTCACCACTACTAGCGGGAGAAGCAGATACGCAGTATTTT. Translation gives CASSLASPLLAGEADTQYF.

The chain combines TRBV12-3 or TRBV12-4 with TRBJ1-3, with a possible D match to TRBD1 (5 bases). The CDR3 totals 14 residues. Deletions cut 6 bases from V and 4 bases from J, with 13 bases between. The CDR3 sequence is CASRPRQFGNTIYF. CDR3 sequence (DNA): TGTGCCAGCAGGCCCCGACAGTTCGGAAACACCATATATTTT.

This clonotype was observed many times. The chain uses TRBV28 and TRBJ2-5; 12 nucleotides align to TRBD2. From germline, CDR1 is MDHEN and CDR2 SYDVKM. The CDR3 has 15 amino acids. With V trimmed by 7 bases and J by 5 bases, 8 bases remained unmatched. CDR3 protein: CASTFRLAGVETQYF. CDR3 sequence (DNA): TGTGCCAGCACCTTTAGACTAGCGGGAGTTGAGACCCAGTACTTC. Looking up the rest from reference TRBV28 and TRBJ2-5 gives the full variable domain: DVKVTQSSRYLVKRTGEKVFLECVQDMDHENMFWYRQDPGLGLRLIYFSYDVKMKEKGDIPEGYSVSREKKERFSLILESASTNQTSMYLCASTFRLAGVETQYFGPGTRLLVL.

The rearrangement uses TRBV5-1 and TRBJ2-1; TRBD2 aligns across 10 bases. From germline, CDR1 is SGHRS and CDR2 YFSETQ. Losses at the gene ends were 0 bases for V and 0 bases for J; bases not matched to a gene: 12. The CDR3 is made up of 20 amino acids. CDR3 loop: CASSLGSGRGTLSSYNEQFF. The CDR3 DNA is TGCGCCAGCAGCTTGGGGAGCGGGAGGGGGACCTTGAGCTCCTACAATGAGCAGTTCTTC. Full variable domain (remainder filled in from reference TRBV5-1 and TRBJ2-1): KAGVTQTPRYLIKTRGQQVTLSCSPISGHRSVSWYQQTPGQGLQFLFEYFSETQRNKGNFPGRFSGRQFSNSRSEMNVSTLELGDSALYLCASSLGSGRGTLSSYNEQFFGPGTRLTVL.

This rearrangement joins TRBV9 to TRBJ2-2, with D possibly matching TRBD2 (6 bases). V lost 6 bases, J lost 0 bases, and 12 bases lay in between. This CDR3 contains 15 residues. CDR1 and CDR2 (germline): SGDLS, YYNGEE. The CDR3 region is CASKRDSTNTGELFF. The CDR3 nucleotides are TGTGCCAGCAAGAGGGACTCCACGAACACCGGGGAGCTGTTTTTT.

For the CDR3, the DNA is TGTGCCAGCAGACTGGGGGGCGTGGGCAATCAGCCCCAGCATTTT. Its translation is CASRLGGVGNQPQHF. The chain employs TRBV12-3 or TRBV12-4 and TRBJ1-5, with D possibly TRBD1 on 6 matching bases. V lost 6 bases, J lost 2 bases, and 14 bases lay in between. The CDR3 length is 15 residues.

This chain connects TRBV18 to TRBJ2-2; 7 bases fit TRBD1. The CDR3 spans 18 residues. The J segment lost 4 bases and the V segment lost 0 bases, leaving 11 bases of the junction unmatched. Germline CDR1 and CDR2: KGHSH and LQKENI. CDR3 bases: TGTGCCAGCTCACCACCCCCGGGACAGAAAAGCCGCACCGGGGAGCTGTTTTTT. This encodes CASSPPPGQKSRTGELFF.

This clonotype has a count of ten or more. The chain is built from TRBV12-3 or TRBV12-4 and TRBJ1-2; D might be TRBD1 (5 bases). The CDR3 sequence is 15 residues long. Trimming took 5 bases from V and 2 from J, leaving 15 bases between them. The CDR3 here is CASSPAGGGNYGYTF. The CDR3 DNA is TGTGCCAGCAGTCCCGCAGGTGGGGGGAACTATGGCTACACCTTC.

The J gene is TRBJ1-4, the V gene TRBV5-1; D is possibly TRBD1 (5 bases). This CDR3 is built from 15 residues. Germline loops: CDR1 SGHRS, CDR2 YFSETQ. Trimming took 4 bases from V and 5 from J, leaving 15 bases between them. As DNA, the CDR3 is TGCGCCAGCAGCGTCCGGGACGGAATCAATGAAAAACTGTTTTTT. This translates into CASSVRDGINEKLFF.

The sample holds a few counts of this clonotype. The chain recombines TRBV6-1 with TRBJ1-5; D is ambiguous. Trimming took off 2 bases at V and 0 bases at J, with 8 bases between the two ends. This CDR3 spans 15 amino acids. Germline V gene data show CDR1 as MNHNS and CDR2 as SASEGT. CDR3 sequence: CASSEWEYSNQPQHF. The CDR3 coding sequence is TGTGCCAGCAGTGAATGGGAATATAGCAATCAGCCCCAGCATTTT.

This clonotype was picked up a small number of times. This chain uses TRBV6-1 with TRBJ1-6; possibly TRBD1 for D (6 bases). Trimming cost V 2 bases and J 6 bases, with 14 bases left between them. The CDR3 is 16 residues long. The V gene's germline CDR1 is MNHNS and CDR2 SASEGT. The DNA of the CDR3 is TGTGCCAGCAGTGAACGATGGGGCAGGGGTAATTCACCCCTCCACTTT. Translating it yields CASSERWGRGNSPLHF.

This clonotype has at least ten counts. This rearrangement joins TRBV5-1 to TRBJ2-2; D ambiguous. The germline CDR1 and CDR2 sequences are SGHRS and YFSETQ. V was clipped by 4 bases and J by 0 bases, with 13 bases between them. This CDR3 is 16 amino acids long. CDR3 amino acids: CASSLPGPTNTGELFF. In nucleotides, the CDR3 is TGCGCCAGCAGCCTACCGGGTCCGACGAACACCGGGGAGCTGTTTTTT.

This clonotype showed up many times. V and J are TRBV5-6 and TRBJ2-1, with D possibly matching TRBD1 (5 bases). Between the trimmed V and J ends, which lost 3 bases and 9 bases, there was a span of 16 bases. The CDR3 has 14 amino acids. Germline V gene data show CDR1 as SGHDT and CDR2 as YYEEEE. In nucleotides, the CDR3 is TGTGCCAGCAGCTGGGGAATAAAAGGGGCTGAGCAGTTCTTC. It codes for CASSWGIKGAEQFF.